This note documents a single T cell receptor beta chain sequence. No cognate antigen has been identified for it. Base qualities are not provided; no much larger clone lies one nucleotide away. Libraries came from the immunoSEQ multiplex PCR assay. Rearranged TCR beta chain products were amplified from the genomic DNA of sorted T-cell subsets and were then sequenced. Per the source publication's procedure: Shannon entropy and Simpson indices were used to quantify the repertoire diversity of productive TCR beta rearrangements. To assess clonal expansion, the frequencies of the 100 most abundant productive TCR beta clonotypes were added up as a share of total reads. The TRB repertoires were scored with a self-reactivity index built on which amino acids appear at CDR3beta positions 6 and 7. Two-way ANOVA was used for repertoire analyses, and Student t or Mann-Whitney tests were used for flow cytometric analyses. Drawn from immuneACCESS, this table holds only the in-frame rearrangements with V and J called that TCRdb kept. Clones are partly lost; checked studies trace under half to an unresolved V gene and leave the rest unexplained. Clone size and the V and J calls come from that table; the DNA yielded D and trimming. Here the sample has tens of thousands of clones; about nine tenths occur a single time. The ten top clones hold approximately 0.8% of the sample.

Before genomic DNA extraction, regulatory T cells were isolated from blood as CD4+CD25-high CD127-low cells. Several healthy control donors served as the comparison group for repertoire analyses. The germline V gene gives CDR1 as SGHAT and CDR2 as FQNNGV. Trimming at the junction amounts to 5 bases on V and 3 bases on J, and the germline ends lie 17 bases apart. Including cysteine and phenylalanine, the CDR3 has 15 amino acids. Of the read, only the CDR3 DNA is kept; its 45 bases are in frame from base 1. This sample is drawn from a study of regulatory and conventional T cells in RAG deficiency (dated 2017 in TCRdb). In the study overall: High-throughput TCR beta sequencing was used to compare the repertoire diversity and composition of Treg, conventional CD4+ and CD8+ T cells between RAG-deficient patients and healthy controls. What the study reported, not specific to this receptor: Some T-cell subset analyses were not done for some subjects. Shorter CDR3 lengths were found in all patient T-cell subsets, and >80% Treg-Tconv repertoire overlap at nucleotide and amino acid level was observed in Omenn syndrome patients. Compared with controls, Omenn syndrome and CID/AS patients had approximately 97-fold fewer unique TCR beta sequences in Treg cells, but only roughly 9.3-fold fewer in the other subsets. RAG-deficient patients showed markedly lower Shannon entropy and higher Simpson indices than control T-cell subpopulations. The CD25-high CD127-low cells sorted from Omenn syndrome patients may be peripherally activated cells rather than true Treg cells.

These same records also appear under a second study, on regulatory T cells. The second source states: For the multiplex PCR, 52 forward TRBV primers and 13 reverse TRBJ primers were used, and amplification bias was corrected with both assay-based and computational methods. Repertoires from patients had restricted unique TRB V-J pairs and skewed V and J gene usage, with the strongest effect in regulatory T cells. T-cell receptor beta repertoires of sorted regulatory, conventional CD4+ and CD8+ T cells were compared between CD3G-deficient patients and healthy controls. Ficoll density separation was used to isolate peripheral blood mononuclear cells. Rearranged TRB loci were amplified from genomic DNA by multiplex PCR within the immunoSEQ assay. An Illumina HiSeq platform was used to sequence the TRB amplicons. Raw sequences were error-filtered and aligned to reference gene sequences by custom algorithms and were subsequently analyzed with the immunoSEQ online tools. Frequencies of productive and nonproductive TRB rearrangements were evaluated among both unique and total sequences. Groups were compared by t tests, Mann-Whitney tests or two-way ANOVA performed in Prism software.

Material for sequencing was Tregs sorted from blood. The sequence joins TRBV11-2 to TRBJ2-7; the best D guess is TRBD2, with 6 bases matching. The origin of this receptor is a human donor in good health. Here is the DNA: TGTGCCAGCAGCCCCGCCGGGGGAGCAGGCTACGAGCAGTACTTC. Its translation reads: CASSPAGGAGYEQYF.